This T cell receptor beta chain was documented in a study of shared clonotypes between healthy human individuals. Study-wide findings and caveats: Clonotype sharing among donors was expected to depend on sequencing depth.

Using immunoSEQ multiplex PCR, the repertoire was profiled, and TCRdb retains in-frame clones only, with some absent. Of approximately 2.5 million clones in the sample, 90% to 95% were seen once. The CDR3 is made up of 17 amino acids. Germline CDR1 and CDR2: SEHNR and FQNEAQ (reference sequence). About this clone: Its specificity is not known.

V and J are TRBV7-9 and TRBJ2-6; D call uncertain. This clonotype was sampled from a man aged 18 to 30 in good health. The material sequenced was naive CD4+ T cells sorted from blood. Subset indicated: CD45RA+ positively selected. CDR3 nucleotides: TGTGCTCATAAACCGGCAGAAAAAAACTCTGGGGCCAACGTCCTGACTTTC. Its protein product is CAHKPAEKNSGANVLTF.